This TCR beta chain was profiled in a study of shared clonotypes between healthy human individuals. About the research overall: For every donor, three CD4 naive, three CD4 memory, two CD8 naive and one CD8 memory plates were used. Study results and caveats: For naive CD4 cells, 5% to 6.5% of clonotypes were shared across a few donors. Read depth was anticipated to influence clonotype sharing among donors.

For this clone: Antigen specificity is unknown.

CDR1 is KGHSH, CDR2 LQKENI, per germline. The CDR3 consists of 16 residues. V was pared by 6 bases and J by 3 bases, with 11 bases of the junction left unmatched. A 200 ng quantity of DNA, 30,000 to 35,000 T cell genomes, went into the sorted-subset replicate PCRs. Generated by immunoSEQ multiplex PCR, the TCRdb table keeps only in-frame clones and is missing some. The sample holds about 2 million clones, 90% to 95% seen once. Sequenced input: naive CD4+ T cells sorted from blood. The subset is: CD45RA+ positively selected. The TCR originated in a man between 18 and 29 years old in good health. V is TRBV18 and J is TRBJ2-3; 8 bases agree with TRBD2. CDR3 coding DNA: TGTGCCAGCTCCCACACGAGCGGGAGTGGTACAGATACGCAGTATTTT. It is translated as CASSHTSGSGTDTQYF.